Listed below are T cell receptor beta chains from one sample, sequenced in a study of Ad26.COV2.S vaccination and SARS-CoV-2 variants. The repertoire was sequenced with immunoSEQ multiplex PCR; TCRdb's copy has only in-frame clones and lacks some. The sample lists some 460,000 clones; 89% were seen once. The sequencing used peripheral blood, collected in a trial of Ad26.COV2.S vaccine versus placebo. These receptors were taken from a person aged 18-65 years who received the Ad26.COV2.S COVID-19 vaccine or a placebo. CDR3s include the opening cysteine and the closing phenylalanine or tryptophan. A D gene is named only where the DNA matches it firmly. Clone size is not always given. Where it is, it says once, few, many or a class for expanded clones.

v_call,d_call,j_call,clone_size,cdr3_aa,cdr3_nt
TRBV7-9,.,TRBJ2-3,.,CASSRGWGTDTQYF,TGTGCCAGCAGCCGAGGGTGGGGCACAGATACGCAGTATTTT
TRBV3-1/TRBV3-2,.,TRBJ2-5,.,CASSQGRGETQYF,TGTGCCAGCAGCCAAGGCAGGGGTGAGACCCAGTACTTC
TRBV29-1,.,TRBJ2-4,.,CSVDGPRGKNIQYF,TGCAGCGTTGATGGGCCCCGTGGCAAAAACATTCAGTACTTC
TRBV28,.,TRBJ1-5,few,CASSLRQGYQPQHF,TGTGCCAGCAGTTTGAGGCAGGGTTATCAGCCCCAGCATTTT
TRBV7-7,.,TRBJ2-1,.,CASSLGLARNNEQFF,TGTGCTAGCAGCTTGGGGCTAGCTAGGAACAATGAGCAGTTCTTC
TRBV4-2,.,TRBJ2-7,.,CASSQVGGTSYEQYF,TGTGCCAGCAGCCAAGTGGGCGGCACCTCCTACGAGCAGTACTTC
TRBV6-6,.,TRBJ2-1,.,CASKEVRLSYNEQFF,TGTGCCAGCAAAGAGGTCCGCCTTTCCTACAATGAGCAGTTCTTC
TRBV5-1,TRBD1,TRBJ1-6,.,CASSLGQGKNSPLHF,TGCGCCAGCAGCCTGGGACAGGGGAAAAATTCACCCCTCCACTTT
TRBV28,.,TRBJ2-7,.,CASSRPGSRSYEQYF,TGTGCCAGCAGCCGCCCCGGTAGCCGTTCCTACGAGCAGTACTTC
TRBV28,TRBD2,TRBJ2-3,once,CASSPRTSGNTDTQYF,TGTGCCAGCAGCCCCCGGACTAGCGGGAACACAGATACGCAGTATTTT
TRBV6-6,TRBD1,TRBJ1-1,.,CASSYRRTGGNTEAFF,TGTGCCAGCAGTTATCGCCGGACAGGGGGGAACACTGAAGCTTTCTTT
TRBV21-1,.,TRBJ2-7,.,CASSKEEQGGGSYEQYF,TGTGCCAGCAGCAAAGAGGAACAGGGGGGCGGCTCCTACGAGCAGTACTTC
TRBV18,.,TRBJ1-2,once,CASSPLSRGLEKRALTGYTF,TGTGCCAGCTCACCATTGAGTCGGGGGTTGGAGAAGCGAGCGCTGACTGGCTACACCTTC
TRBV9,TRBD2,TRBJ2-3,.,CASSIAGESTDTQYF,TGTGCCAGCAGTATAGCGGGGGAAAGCACAGATACGCAGTATTTT
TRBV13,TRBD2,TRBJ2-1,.,CASSQLASPSYNEQFF,TGTGCCAGCAGTCAACTAGCGTCCCCCTCCTACAATGAGCAGTTCTTC
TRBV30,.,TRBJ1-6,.,CAWKYVSGPQSPLHF,TGTGCCTGGAAATATGTTTCAGGACCTCAGTCACCCCTCCACTTT
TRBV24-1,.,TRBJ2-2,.,CATRAESTGELFF,TGTGCCACCAGGGCAGAAAGCACCGGGGAGCTGTTTTTT
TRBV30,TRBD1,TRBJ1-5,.,CAWSVGTGSNQPQHF,TGTGCCTGGAGTGTGGGGACAGGTAGCAATCAGCCCCAGCATTTT